Listed below are T cell receptor beta chains from one sample, sequenced in a study of blood T cell repertoires in COVID-19. The repertoire was sequenced with immunoSEQ multiplex PCR; TCRdb's copy has only in-frame clones and lacks some. The table lists about 210,000 clones, around 81% of them singletons. Sequencing was carried out using peripheral blood. The receptors originated from a human donor in a cohort sampled during active COVID-19. Each CDR3 is given with its conserved first and last residue. The order of the fields is J gene, V gene, CDR3 protein.

TRBJ2-5 TRBV27 CASSRLPGETQYF
TRBJ2-2 TRBV5-8 CASSLPGRGKTGELFF
TRBJ2-5 TRBV7-8 CASSLAQQETQYF
TRBJ1-3 TRBV9 CASSARWTTADTIYF
TRBJ1-3 TRBV9 CASSVTGDPSGNTIYF
TRBJ1-2 TRBV3-1/TRBV3-2 CASSQAERTGPFYGYTF
TRBJ1-4 TRBV7-9 CASSLVGSRAEKLFF
TRBJ1-6 TRBV5-1 CASSLGRAGSPLHF
TRBJ2-7 TRBV5-1 CASRLGLGQGTYEQYF
TRBJ2-2 TRBV14 CASSPTTGTGGARTGELFF
TRBJ1-1 TRBV5-6 CASSLEGRGGRTEAFF
TRBJ1-5 TRBV7-9 CASSQNREPQHF
TRBJ2-5 TRBV5-6 CASSLVTHRGRETQYF
TRBJ1-2 TRBV5-1 CASSETGTGSYGYTF
TRBJ1-5 TRBV3-1/TRBV3-2 CASSQDRGTHQPQHF
TRBJ2-5 TRBV12-5 CASGLVRSGLAGEETQYF
TRBJ1-4 TRBV6-5 CASGQGARTDEKLFF
TRBJ1-1 TRBV5-1 CASREGTQNTEAFF
TRBJ1-1 TRBV28 CASSSPPGTANTEAFF
TRBJ1-3 TRBV2 CAREGTANANTIYF
TRBJ2-7 TRBV10-2 CASSERREGRYEQYF
TRBJ1-5 TRBV28 CASTTRQGRFNQPQHF
TRBJ1-1 TRBV3-1/TRBV3-2 CASSQVGAGTEAFF
TRBJ2-7 TRBV3-1/TRBV3-2 CASSQGLAGVYEQYF
TRBJ2-5 TRBV28 CASSLTAPADQETQYF
TRBJ1-2 TRBV21-1 CASRMTVDYGYTF
TRBJ2-5 TRBV5-6 CASSFDRGRSETQYF
TRBJ1-5 TRBV2 CASSTDRSNQPQHF
TRBJ2-3 TRBV28 CASRPPGGAWTDTQYF
TRBJ2-2 TRBV3-1/TRBV3-2 CASSQEDIYPRGGELFF
TRBJ2-5 TRBV6-2/TRBV6-3 CASSAGLEETQYF
TRBJ1-6 TRBV21-1 CARSSYNSPLHF
TRBJ2-7 TRBV28 CASSFPGGAGYF
TRBJ1-5 TRBV30 CAWFGYRQGPREYSNQPQHF
TRBJ2-7 TRBV19 CASSPGQGITYEQYF
TRBJ1-4 TRBV9 CASSGPGQGGGKLFF
TRBJ1-5 TRBV28 CASSLTGEWIGSNQPQHF
TRBJ1-4 TRBV15 CATSSTRGTGRNEKLFF
TRBJ1-1 TRBV7-9 CASSLGEGEAFF
TRBJ2-7 TRBV28 CASSPPPGTFPYEQYF
TRBJ1-1 TRBV6-2/TRBV6-3 CASSYSPRGNTEAFF